The 27 T cell receptor beta chains below were found in one sample sequenced in a study of monozygotic twins with inflammatory bowel disease. Reanalyzing the 5' RACE reads, TCRdb keeps one entry per CDR3 protein, without DNA. The sample has about 330,000 distinct CDR3 sequences. The sequencing sample was made of blood. Receptors were obtained from a human donor with ulcerative colitis or Crohn's disease, or a healthy co-twin of an affected twin (not recorded which).

The V gene is TRBV7-9, the J gene TRBJ1-5. This CDR3 spans 14 amino acids. The germline V gene has CDR1 SEHNR and CDR2 FQNEAQ (reference sequence). The CDR3 here is CASSLAAENQPQHF.

This sequence joins TRBV9 and TRBJ2-1; TCRdb outputs TRBD2, but without DNA this stays unchecked. The CDR3 is made up of 18 amino acids. The germline V gene encodes CDR1 SGDLS and CDR2 YYNGEE. This CDR3 is CASSGGGSRGLAPNEQFF.

The rearrangement links TRBV6-2 or TRBV6-3 to TRBJ1-1. Germline CDR1 MNHEY, CDR2 SVGEGT. This CDR3 is built from 13 residues. The CDR3 here is CASSLLPNTEAFF.

The chain couples TRBV20-1 to TRBJ2-7; the TRBD2 assignment by TCRdb is unverifiable without DNA. CDR1 is DFQATT, CDR2 SNEGSKA, per germline (reference sequence). The CDR3 covers 14 residues. CDR3 sequence reads: CSAGLAGGTYEQYF.

J is TRBJ1-1 and V is TRBV5-4; TCRdb names TRBD1, which stays unverified in the absence of DNA. The CDR3 contains 16 residues. Germline V gene data show CDR1 as SGHNT and CDR2 as YYREEE (reference sequence). CDR3 residues: CASSPDPNGANTEAFF.

This chain uses TRBV5-1 with TRBJ2-1; TCRdb designates TRBD1, a call that cannot be tested without DNA. Germline values: CDR1 SGHRS, CDR2 YFSETQ. The CDR3 is 15 residues long. The chain's CDR3 is CASSHGTGVGYEQFF. Using reference TRBV5-1 and TRBJ2-1 for the parts outside the CDR3, the full variable domain is KAGVTQTPRYLIKTRGQQVTLSCSPISGHRSVSWYQQTPGQGLQFLFEYFSETQRNKGNFPGRFSGRQFSNSRSEMNVSTLELGDSALYLCASSHGTGVGYEQFFGPGTRLTVL.

This sequence joins TRBV7-2 and TRBJ2-7; TCRdb reports TRBD2, a call that lacks DNA to check it against. This CDR3 contains 13 residues. Germline lookup yields CDR1 SGHTA and CDR2 FQGNSA. The CDR3 spells CASSLRLDYEQYF.

The chain links TRBV5-1 to TRBJ2-3; TCRdb lists TRBD1, though no DNA is available to test this call. This CDR3 spans 14 amino acids. Germline-derived CDR1 and CDR2 are SGHRS and YFSETQ. This CDR3 reads CASSWDRPTDTQYF.

The gene calls are TRBV19 and TRBJ2-1; TCRdb's D call, TRBD1, is unchecked because there is no DNA. This CDR3 comprises 15 residues. CDR1 is LNHDA, CDR2 SQIVND, per germline (reference sequence). The CDR3 here is CASSIEAGGYNEQFF.

The chain couples TRBV6-5 to TRBJ1-5. Germline CDR1 is MNHEY and CDR2 is SVGAGI. CDR3 size: 15 residues. The CDR3 here is CASSYTAGLPAPQHF.

The chain has TRBV7-2 and TRBJ1-5. CDR3 length: 13 amino acids. Looked up from germline, CDR1 is SGHTA and CDR2 is FQGNSA. CDR3: CASSLNSNQPQHF. Combining the CDR3 with reference TRBV7-2 and TRBJ1-5 gives the whole variable domain GAGVSQSPSNKVTEKGKDVELRCDPISGHTALYWYRQSLGQGLEFLIYFQGNSAPDKSGLPSDRFSAERTGGSVSTLTIQRTQQEDSAVYLCASSLNSNQPQHFGDGTRLSIL.

The J gene is TRBJ2-3, the V gene TRBV5-6; TCRdb designates TRBD1, a call that cannot be tested without DNA. Germline CDR1 and CDR2: SGHDT and YYEEEE. This CDR3 comprises 18 residues. The CDR3 loop is CASSPPQQGSNPTDTQYF.

J is TRBJ2-5 and V is TRBV20-1; TCRdb's assignment of TRBD1 cannot be checked, as there is no DNA. The CDR3 has 16 amino acids. CDR1 DFQATT and CDR2 SNEGSKA come from the germline V gene (reference sequence). The CDR3 loop reads CSARERQGIEKETQYF.

V and J are TRBV5-6 and TRBJ2-3; the D call of TRBD1 rests on TCRdb alone, since no DNA is present to check it. Germline V lookup: CDR1 SGHDT, CDR2 YYEEEE. The length of the CDR3 is 15 residues. This chain's CDR3 is CASSLVTGGSGTQYF. The whole variable domain, filled in from reference TRBV5-6 and TRBJ2-3, reads DAGVTQSPTHLIKTRGQQVTLRCSPKSGHDTVSWYQQALGQGPQFIFQYYEEEERQRGNFPDRFSGHQFPNYSSELNVNALLLGDSALYLCASSLVTGGSGTQYFGPGTRLTVL.

The rearrangement uses TRBV6-1 and TRBJ1-5; the D call of TRBD1 rests on TCRdb alone, since no DNA is present to check it. The germline V gene encodes CDR1 MNHNS and CDR2 SASEGT. The CDR3 covers 15 residues. CDR3 sequence: CASSPPGQFNQPQHF.

The V and J genes are TRBV20-1 and TRBJ2-3; TCRdb picks TRBD2, but there is no DNA to check that call. Germline values: CDR1 DFQATT, CDR2 SNEGSKA (reference sequence). This CDR3 has 14 residues. This chain's CDR3 is CSARLADSTDTQYF.

This chain's CDR3 is CASSRTGTGDEKLFF. The V call is TRBV7-8, the J call TRBJ1-4; TCRdb's D call, TRBD1, is unchecked because there is no DNA. This CDR3 has 15 residues. The germline V gene encodes CDR1 SGHVS and CDR2 FQNEAQ.

V usage is TRBV5-1 and J usage is TRBJ2-1. The germline V gene has CDR1 SGHRS and CDR2 YFSETQ. The CDR3 has 15 amino acids. CDR3 amino acids: CASSIRLGSYNEQFF.

V usage is TRBV5-1 and J usage is TRBJ1-4. This CDR3 region has 16 residues. The germline V gene has CDR1 SGHRS and CDR2 YFSETQ. CDR3 amino acids: CASSLGSGIDDEKLFF.

V gene TRBV7-9 combines with J gene TRBJ1-3. The CDR3 consists of 13 residues. The V gene's germline CDR1 is SEHNR and CDR2 FQNEAQ (reference sequence). The CDR3 loop reads CASSLARGDTIYF.

V is TRBV7-9 and J is TRBJ2-7; absent DNA, TCRdb's TRBD1 call cannot be checked. The germline V gene encodes CDR1 SEHNR and CDR2 FQNEAQ (reference sequence). The CDR3 covers 14 residues. The CDR3 sequence: CASSLTRDRAEQYF. The complete variable domain, with remaining parts taken from reference TRBV7-9 and TRBJ2-7, reads DTGVSQNPRHKITKRGQNVTFRCDPISEHNRLYWYRQTLGQGPEFLTYFQNEAQLEKSRLLSDRFSAERPKGSFSTLEIQRTEQGDSAMYLCASSLTRDRAEQYFGPGTRLTVT.

V usage is TRBV5-4 and J usage is TRBJ2-1; TCRdb's assignment of TRBD2 cannot be checked, as there is no DNA. This CDR3 is 15 amino acids long. Germline V gene sequence: CDR1 SGHNT, CDR2 YYREEE (reference sequence). CDR3 sequence reads: CASSYGLAGGNEQFF.

V is TRBV20-1 and J is TRBJ2-5. CDR1 and CDR2 (germline): DFQATT, SNEGSKA (reference sequence). The CDR3 is 16 residues long. The chain's CDR3 is CSARPFSRMYQETQYF.

This chain connects TRBV27 to TRBJ2-5; TCRdb's D call of TRBD2 is untestable without DNA. The CDR3 contains 14 residues. CDR1 is MNHEY and CDR2 is SMNVEV in the germline V gene (reference sequence). The CDR3 is CASSISSGGGTQYF.

The V and J genes are TRBV24-1 and TRBJ1-5. The CDR3 has 12 residues. Germline V gene lookup returns CDR1 KGHDR and CDR2 SFDVKD. CDR3 residues: CATRQDNQPQHF.

The chain couples TRBV12-3 or TRBV12-4 to TRBJ1-6. The CDR3 spans 15 residues. CDR3 protein: CASSLEGRGYSPLHF.

J is TRBJ1-2 and V is TRBV5-1. The CDR3 is 15 residues long. Germline V gene data show CDR1 as SGHRS and CDR2 as YFSETQ. This CDR3 is CASSPGGRVPGGYTF.